This TCR beta chain originates from a study of pediatric ulcerative colitis. Study observations and caveats: Acute severe colitis showed lower rectal diversity from clonal expansions.

No immunosuppressive drugs were given to ulcerative colitis patients before diagnostic colonoscopy. Colonoscopy and blood draw happened at the same time. Clones were sequenced by immunoSEQ multiplex PCR, and TCRdb holds only the in-frame ones, with some missing. The data show 30,000 or so clones, approximately 78% seen once. Worth noting for this clone: The antigen remains undetermined.

The sequenced sample consisted of blood. This receptor was identified in a boy aged 5-17 years with severe ulcerative colitis.

CDR3 nucleotides: TGTGCCAGCAGCTTGGTCGACGGTTCCTACGAGCAGTACTTC. The encoded protein is CASSLVDGSYEQYF. The rearrangement joins TRBV5-5 to TRBJ2-7; no definite D call. Germline-derived CDR1 and CDR2 are SGHKS and YYEKEE (reference sequence). This CDR3 spans 14 amino acids. Trimming cost V 0 bases and J 1 base, with 8 bases left between them.